This T cell receptor beta chain appears in the sequencing data of a study of T cell repertoires in cytomegalovirus infection. Study as a whole: Selection of CMV epitopes for the study included recently identified HLA-C-restricted and well-studied HLA-B-restricted ones. Both CMV infection and a matching HLA type were indicated by public TCR beta signatures. General study results and limits: The study found HLA-C-restricted CMV-specific TCR beta clonotypes dominating the ex vivo response.

Each CDR3 protein gets one entry after TCRdb re-called the reads with MiXCR. Among approximately 730,000 distinct CDR3 sequences listed, around a third were seen once. Comment on this clonotype: The antigen is not known.

Germline values: CDR1 MGHRA, CDR2 YSYEKL. CDR3 length: 15 residues. With 0 bases removed from V and 4 bases from J, the gap between germline ends came to 9 bases. The source of this sequence is a human donor in good health (CMV status not recorded). Some clones in this sample may be carry-over from other donors' samples. The input for sequencing was cultured PBMCs, taken from culture after CMV antigen stimulation. This chain joins TRBV4-1 and TRBJ2-2; D ambiguous. CDR3 protein: CASSQDPSGTGELFF. Here the CDR3 DNA reads TGCGCCAGCAGCCAAGACCCTAGTGGCACCGGGGAGCTGTTTTTT.